This TCR beta chain comes out of a study of shared clonotypes between healthy human individuals. Study-level results: Compared with memory subsets, naive subsets generally had larger estimated richness. Having only a few donors restricted how much genetic and exposure-history diversity was captured.

Assay: immunoSEQ multiplex PCR; the TCRdb copy retains only in-frame clones and omits some. The sample yields a few million clones, under 95% seen once. The CDR3 has 15 residues. The V and J ends lost 7 bases and 10 bases, in that order; junction bases with no gene match: 14. Germline CDR1 and CDR2: LNHDA and SQIVND (reference sequence). This clone was detected only once. Its antigen is unknown. The sample comprised naive CD4+ T cells from PBMCs. This sample's subset: CD45RA+ positively selected. This TCR came from a man aged 18 to 35 in good health. Some clones in this sample may be carry-over from other donors' samples. This chain joins TRBV19 and TRBJ2-1, with 9 bases fitting TRBD1. The CDR3 nucleotides read TGTGCCAGTATTTCCCCGGGACAGGGAGGAGTGGAGCAGTTCTTC. Encoded protein: CASISPGQGGVEQFF. The full variable domain, rest sourced from reference TRBV19 and TRBJ2-1, is DGGITQSPKYLFRKEGQNVTLSCEQNLNHDAMYWYRQDPGQGLRLIYYSQIVNDFQKGDIAEGYSVSREKKESFPLTVTSAQKNPTAFYLCASISPGQGGVEQFFGPGTRLTVL.